This TCR beta chain was identified in a study of T cell changes during pregnancy in multiple sclerosis. Assay: immunoSEQ multiplex PCR; the TCRdb copy retains only in-frame clones and omits some. Here the sample spans 39,000 or so clones, around 91% being singletons. The CDR3 runs 16 residues. Trimming cost V 6 bases and J 0 bases, with 14 bases left between them. V usage is TRBV23-1 and J usage is TRBJ2-2, with D unresolved. TRBV23-1 is known as an ORF, though its function is uncertain. The TCR was taken from a female donor with multiple sclerosis, enrolled in a pregnancy study. The sequenced sample was CD8+ T cells from peripheral blood mononuclear cells, obtained in the first trimester of pregnancy. CDR3 DNA sequence: TGCGCCAGCAGCCTTGAGGCGGATACGAACACCGGGGAGCTGTTTTTT. It codes for CASSLEADTNTGELFF.